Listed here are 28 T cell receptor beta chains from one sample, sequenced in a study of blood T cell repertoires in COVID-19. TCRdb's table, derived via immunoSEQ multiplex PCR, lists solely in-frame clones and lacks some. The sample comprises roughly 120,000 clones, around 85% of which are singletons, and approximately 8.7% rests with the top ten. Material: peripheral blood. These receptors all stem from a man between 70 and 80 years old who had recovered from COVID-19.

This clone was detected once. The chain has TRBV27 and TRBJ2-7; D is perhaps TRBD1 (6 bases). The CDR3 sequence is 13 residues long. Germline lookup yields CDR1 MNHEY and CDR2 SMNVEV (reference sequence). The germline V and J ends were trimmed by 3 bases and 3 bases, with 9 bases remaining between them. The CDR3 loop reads CASSLRGGYEQYF. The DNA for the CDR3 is TGTGCCAGCAGTTTGAGAGGGGGCTACGAGCAGTACTTC.

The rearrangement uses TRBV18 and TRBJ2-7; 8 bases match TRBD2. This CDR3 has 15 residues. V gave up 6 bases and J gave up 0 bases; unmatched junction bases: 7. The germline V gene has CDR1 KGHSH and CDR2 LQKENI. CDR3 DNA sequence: TGTGCCAGCTCCCCTACTAGCGGCAGCTCCTACGAGCAGTACTTC. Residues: CASSPTSGSSYEQYF.

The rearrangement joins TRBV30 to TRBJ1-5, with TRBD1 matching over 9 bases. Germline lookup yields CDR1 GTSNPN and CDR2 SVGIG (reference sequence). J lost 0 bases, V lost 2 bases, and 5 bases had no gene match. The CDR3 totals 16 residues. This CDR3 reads CAWSNRGPYSNQPQHF. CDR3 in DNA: TGTGCCTGGAGTAACAGGGGGCCTTATAGCAATCAGCCCCAGCATTTT.

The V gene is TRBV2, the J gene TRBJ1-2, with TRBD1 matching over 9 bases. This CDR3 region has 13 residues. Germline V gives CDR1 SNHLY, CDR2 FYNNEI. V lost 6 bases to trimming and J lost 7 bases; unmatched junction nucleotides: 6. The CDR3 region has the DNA TGTGCCAGCAGGCAGGGACAGGGCGGTGGCTACACCTTC. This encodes CASRQGQGGGYTF.

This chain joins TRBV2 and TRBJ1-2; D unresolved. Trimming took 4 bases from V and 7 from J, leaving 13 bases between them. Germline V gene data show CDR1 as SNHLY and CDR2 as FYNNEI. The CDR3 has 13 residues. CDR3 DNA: TGTGCCAGCAGTGCCCCGGGGTTACGTGGCTACACCTTC. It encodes CASSAPGLRGYTF.

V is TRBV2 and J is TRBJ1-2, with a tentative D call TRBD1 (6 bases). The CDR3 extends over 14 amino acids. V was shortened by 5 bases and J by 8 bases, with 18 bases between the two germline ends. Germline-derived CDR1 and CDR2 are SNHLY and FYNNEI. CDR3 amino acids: CASSTTGRQGGYTF. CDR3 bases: TGTGCCAGCAGTACGACAGGAAGGCAGGGAGGCTACACCTTC.

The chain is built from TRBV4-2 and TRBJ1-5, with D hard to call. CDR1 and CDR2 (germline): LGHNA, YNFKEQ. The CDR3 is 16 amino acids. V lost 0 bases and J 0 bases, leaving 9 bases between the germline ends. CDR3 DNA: TGTGCCAGCAGCCAAGATCGGGGTTATAGCAATCAGCCCCAGCATTTT. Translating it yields CASSQDRGYSNQPQHF.

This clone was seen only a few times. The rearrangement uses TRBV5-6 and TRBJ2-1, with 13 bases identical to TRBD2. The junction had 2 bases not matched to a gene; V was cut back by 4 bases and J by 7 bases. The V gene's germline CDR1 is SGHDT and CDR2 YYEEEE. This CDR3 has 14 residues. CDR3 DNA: TGTGCCAGCAGCCCGGGACTAGCGGGAAATGAGCAGTTCTTC. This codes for CASSPGLAGNEQFF.

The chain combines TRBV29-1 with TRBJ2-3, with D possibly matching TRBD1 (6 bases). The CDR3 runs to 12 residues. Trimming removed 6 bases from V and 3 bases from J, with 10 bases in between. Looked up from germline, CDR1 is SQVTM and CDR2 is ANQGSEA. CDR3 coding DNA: TGCAGCGTCGAGGGGGAGACAGATACGCAGTATTTT. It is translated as CSVEGETDTQYF.

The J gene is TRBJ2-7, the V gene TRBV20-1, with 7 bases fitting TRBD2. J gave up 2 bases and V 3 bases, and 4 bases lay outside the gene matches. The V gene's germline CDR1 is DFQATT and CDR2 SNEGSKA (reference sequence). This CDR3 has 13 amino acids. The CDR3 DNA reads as TGCAGTGCTAGTCTAGCGGCAACCTACGAGCAGTACTTC. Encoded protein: CSASLAATYEQYF.

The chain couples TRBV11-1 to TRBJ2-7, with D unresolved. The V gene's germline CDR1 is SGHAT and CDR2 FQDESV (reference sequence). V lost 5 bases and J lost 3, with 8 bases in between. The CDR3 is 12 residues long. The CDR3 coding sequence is TGTGCCAGCAGCCAAGCCATCTACGAGCAGTACTTC. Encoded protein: CASSQAIYEQYF.

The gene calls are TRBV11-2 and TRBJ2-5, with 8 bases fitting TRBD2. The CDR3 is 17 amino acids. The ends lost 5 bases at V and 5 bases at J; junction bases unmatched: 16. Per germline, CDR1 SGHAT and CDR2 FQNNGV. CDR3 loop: CASSPGGAGSSGETQYF. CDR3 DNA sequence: TGTGCCAGCAGCCCCGGGGGGGCAGGCTCTTCTGGGGAGACCCAGTACTTC.

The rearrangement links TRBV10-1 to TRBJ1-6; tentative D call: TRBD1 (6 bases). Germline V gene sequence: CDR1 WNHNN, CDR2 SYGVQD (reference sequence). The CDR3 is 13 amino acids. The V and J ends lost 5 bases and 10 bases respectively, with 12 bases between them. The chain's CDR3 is CASSTGTTSPLHF. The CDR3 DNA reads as TGCGCCAGCAGTACCGGGACAACATCACCCCTCCACTTT.

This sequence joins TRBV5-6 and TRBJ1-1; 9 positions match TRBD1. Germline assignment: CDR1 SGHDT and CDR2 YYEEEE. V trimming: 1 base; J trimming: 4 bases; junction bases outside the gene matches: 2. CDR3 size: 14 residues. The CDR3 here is CASSLMDRGTEAFF. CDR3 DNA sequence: TGTGCCAGCAGCTTGATGGACAGGGGCACTGAAGCTTTCTTT.

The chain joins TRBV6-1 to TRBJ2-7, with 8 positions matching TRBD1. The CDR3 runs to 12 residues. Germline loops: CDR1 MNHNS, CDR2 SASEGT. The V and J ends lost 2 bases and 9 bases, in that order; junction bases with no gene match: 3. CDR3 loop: CASSEWTGMQYF. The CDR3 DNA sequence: TGTGCCAGCAGTGAATGGACAGGGATGCAGTACTTC.

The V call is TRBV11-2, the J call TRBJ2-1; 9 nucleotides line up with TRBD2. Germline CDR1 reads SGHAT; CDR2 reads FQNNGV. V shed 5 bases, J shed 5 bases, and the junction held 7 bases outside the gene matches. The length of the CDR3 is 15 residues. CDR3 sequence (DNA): TGTGCCAGCAGCAGGCGGGGGGGCACGGACAATGAGCAGTTCTTC. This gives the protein CASSRRGGTDNEQFF.

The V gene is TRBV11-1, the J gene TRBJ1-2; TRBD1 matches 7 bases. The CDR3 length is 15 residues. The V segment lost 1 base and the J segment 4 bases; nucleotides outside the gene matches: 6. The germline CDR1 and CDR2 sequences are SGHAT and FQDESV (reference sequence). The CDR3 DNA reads TGTGCCAGCAGCTTAGGTCCGGGACAGCTCTATGGCTACACCTTC. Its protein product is CASSLGPGQLYGYTF.

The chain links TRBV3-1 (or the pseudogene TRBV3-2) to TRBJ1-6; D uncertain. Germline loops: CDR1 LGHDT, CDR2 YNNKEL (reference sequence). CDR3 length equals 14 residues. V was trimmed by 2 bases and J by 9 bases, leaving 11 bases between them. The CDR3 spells CASSQIWQSSPLHF. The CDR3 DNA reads TGTGCCAGCAGCCAAATTTGGCAGTCTTCACCCCTCCACTTT.

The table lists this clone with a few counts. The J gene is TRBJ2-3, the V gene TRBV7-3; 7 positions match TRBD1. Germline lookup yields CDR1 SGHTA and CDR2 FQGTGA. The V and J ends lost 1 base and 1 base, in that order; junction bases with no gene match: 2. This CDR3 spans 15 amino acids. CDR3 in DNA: TGTGCCAGCAGCTTAAGGGGACAGCGCACAGATACGCAGTATTTT. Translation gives CASSLRGQRTDTQYF. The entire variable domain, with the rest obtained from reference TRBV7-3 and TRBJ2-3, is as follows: GAGVSQTPSNKVTEKGKYVELRCDPISGHTALYWYRQSLGQGPEFLIYFQGTGAADDSGLPNDRFFAVRPEGSVSTLKIQRTERGDSAVYLCASSLRGQRTDTQYFGPGTRLTVL.

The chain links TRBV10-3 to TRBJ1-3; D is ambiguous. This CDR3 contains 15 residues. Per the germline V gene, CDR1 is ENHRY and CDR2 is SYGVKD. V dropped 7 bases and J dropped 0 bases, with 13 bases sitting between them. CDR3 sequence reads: CAIKAGLSSGNTIYF. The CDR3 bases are TGTGCCATCAAGGCAGGACTGAGCTCTGGAAACACCATATATTTT.

In nucleotides, the CDR3 is TGCAGTGCAACAGGCCGTTACGAGCAGTACTTC. Its protein product is CSATGRYEQYF. This sequence joins TRBV20-1 and TRBJ2-7; perhaps TRBD1 as D (5 bases). The germline V gene has CDR1 DFQATT and CDR2 SNEGSKA (reference sequence). This CDR3 contains 11 residues. V dropped 6 bases and J dropped 4 bases, with 10 bases sitting between them.

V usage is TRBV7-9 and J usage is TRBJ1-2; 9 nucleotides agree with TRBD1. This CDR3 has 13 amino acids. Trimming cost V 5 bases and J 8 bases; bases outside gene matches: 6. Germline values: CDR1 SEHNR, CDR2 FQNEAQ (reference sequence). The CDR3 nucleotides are TGTGCCAGCAGCCCCGGGACAGGGCGGGGCTACACCTTC. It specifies CASSPGTGRGYTF.

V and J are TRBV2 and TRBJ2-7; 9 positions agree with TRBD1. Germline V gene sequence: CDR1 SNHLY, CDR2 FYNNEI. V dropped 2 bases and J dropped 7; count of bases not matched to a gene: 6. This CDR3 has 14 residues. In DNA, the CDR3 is TGTGCCAGCAGTGAATCCCGACAGGGGGGAGAGCAGTACTTC. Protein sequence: CASSESRQGGEQYF. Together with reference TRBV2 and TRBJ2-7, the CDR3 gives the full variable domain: EPEVTQTPSHQVTQMGQEVILRCVPISNHLYFYWYRQILGQKVEFLVSFYNNEISEKSEIFDDQFSVERPDGSNFTLKIRSTKLEDSAMYFCASSESRQGGEQYFGPGTRLTVT.

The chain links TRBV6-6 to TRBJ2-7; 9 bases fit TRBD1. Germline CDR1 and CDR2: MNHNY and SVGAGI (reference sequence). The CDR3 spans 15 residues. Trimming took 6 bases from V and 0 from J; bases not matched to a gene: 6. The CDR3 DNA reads TGTGCCAGCAGAGCCGACAGGGGGTCCTCCTACGAGCAGTACTTC. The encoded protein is CASRADRGSSYEQYF.

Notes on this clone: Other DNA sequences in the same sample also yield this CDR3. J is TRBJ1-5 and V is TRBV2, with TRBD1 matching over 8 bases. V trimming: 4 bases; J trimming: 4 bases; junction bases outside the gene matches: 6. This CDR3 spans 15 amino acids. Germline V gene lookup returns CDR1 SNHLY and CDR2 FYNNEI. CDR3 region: CASSAQGVSNQPQHF. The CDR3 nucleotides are TGTGCCAGCAGTGCACAGGGGGTGAGTAATCAGCCCCAGCATTTT.

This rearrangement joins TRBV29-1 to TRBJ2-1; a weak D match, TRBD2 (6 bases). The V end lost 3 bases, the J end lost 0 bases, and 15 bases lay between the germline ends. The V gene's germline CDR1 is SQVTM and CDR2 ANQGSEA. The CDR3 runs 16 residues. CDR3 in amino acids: CSVDYASASSYNEQFF. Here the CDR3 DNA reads TGCAGCGTTGATTACGCTAGCGCGAGCTCCTACAATGAGCAGTTCTTC.

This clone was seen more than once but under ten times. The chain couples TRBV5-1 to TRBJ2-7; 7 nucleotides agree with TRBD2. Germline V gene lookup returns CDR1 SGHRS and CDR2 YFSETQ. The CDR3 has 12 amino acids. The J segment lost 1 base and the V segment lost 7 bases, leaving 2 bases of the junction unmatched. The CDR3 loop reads CASSGGSYEQYF. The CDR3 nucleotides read TGCGCCAGCTCGGGAGGTTCCTACGAGCAGTACTTC.

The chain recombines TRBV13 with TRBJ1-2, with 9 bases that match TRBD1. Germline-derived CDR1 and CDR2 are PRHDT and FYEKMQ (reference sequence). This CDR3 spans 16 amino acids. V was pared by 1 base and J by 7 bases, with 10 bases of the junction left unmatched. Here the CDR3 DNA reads TGTGCCAGCAGCTTAGAAGGACAGGGGAGGGTCGCTGGCTACACCTTC. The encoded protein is CASSLEGQGRVAGYTF.